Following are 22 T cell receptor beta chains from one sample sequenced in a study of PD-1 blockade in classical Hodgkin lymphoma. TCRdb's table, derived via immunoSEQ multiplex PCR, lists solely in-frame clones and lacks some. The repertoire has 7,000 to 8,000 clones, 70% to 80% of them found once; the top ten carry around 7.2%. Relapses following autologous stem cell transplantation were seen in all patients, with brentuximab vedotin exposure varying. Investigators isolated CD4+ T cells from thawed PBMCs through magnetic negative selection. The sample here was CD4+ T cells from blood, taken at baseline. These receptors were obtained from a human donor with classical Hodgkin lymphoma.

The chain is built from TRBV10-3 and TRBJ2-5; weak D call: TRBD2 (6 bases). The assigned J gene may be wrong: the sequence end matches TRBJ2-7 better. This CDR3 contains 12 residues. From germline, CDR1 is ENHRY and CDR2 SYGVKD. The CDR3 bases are TGTGCTGGCGGAGGGACGACCTACGAGCAGTACTTC. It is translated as CAGGGTTYEQYF.

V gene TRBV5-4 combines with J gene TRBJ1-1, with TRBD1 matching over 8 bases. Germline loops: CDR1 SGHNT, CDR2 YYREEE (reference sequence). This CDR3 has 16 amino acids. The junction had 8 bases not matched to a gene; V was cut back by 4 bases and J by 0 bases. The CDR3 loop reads CASSPRTGTMNTEAFF. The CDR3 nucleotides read TGTGCCAGCAGCCCTCGGACAGGGACGATGAACACTGAAGCTTTCTTT.

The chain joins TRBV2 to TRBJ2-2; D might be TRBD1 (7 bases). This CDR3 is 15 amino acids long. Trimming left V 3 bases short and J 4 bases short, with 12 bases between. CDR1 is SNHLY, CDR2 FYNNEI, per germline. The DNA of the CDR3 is TGTGCCAGCAGTGAGTCAGGGGGGTCCACCGGGGAGCTGTTTTTT. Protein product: CASSESGGSTGELFF. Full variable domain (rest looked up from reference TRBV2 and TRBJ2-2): EPEVTQTPSHQVTQMGQEVILRCVPISNHLYFYWYRQILGQKVEFLVSFYNNEISEKSEIFDDQFSVERPDGSNFTLKIRSTKLEDSAMYFCASSESGGSTGELFFGEGSRLTVL.

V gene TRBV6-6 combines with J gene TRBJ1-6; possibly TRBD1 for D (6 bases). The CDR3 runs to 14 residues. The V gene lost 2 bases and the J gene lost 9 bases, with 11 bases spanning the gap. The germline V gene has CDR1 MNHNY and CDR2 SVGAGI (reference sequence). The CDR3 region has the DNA TGTGCCAGCAGTTACCCACAGGGCACTTCACCCCTCCACTTT. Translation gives CASSYPQGTSPLHF.

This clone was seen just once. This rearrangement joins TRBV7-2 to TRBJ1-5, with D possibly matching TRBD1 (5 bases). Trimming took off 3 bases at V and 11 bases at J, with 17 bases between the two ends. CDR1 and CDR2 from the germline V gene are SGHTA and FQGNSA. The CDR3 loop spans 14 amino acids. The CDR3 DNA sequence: TGTGCCAGCAGCTTCACCCTTGCGGGGGAAGCCCAGCATTTT. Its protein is CASSFTLAGEAQHF.

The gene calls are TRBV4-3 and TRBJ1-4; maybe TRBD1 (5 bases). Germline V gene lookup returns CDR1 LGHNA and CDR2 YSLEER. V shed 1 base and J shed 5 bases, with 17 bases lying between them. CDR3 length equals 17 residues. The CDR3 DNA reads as TGCGCCAGCAGCCAAGCTCTGGCGCCAGGGATAAATGAAAAACTGTTTTTT. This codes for CASSQALAPGINEKLFF.

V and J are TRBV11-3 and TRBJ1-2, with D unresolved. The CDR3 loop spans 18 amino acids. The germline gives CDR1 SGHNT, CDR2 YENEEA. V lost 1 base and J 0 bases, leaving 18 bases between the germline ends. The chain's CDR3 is CASSLGSFSGNTNYGYTF. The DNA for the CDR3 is TGTGCCAGCAGCTTAGGGTCGTTTTCGGGAAACACTAACTATGGCTACACCTTC.

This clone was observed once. The CDR3 DNA reads as TGTGCCAGTACCGGACAACGCCTCAACTATGGCTACACCTTC. Translation: CASTGQRLNYGYTF. The chain has TRBV19 and TRBJ1-2; possible D gene TRBD1, 5 bases. The length of the CDR3 is 14 residues. V was cut by 7 bases and J by 2 bases, with 14 bases left in between. Germline V gene data show CDR1 as LNHDA and CDR2 as SQIVND (reference sequence).

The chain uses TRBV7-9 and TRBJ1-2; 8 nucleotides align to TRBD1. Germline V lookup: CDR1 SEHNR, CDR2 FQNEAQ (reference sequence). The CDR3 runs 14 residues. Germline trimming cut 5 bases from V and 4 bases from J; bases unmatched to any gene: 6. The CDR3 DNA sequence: TGTGCCAGCAGCCCTGGACAGGGAGTCTATGGCTACACCTTC. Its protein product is CASSPGQGVYGYTF.

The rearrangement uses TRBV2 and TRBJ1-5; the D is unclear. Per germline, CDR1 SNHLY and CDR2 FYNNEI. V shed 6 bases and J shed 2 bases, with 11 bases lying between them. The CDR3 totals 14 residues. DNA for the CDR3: TGTGCCAGCAGGGCAAATGGAGGCAATCAGCCCCAGCATTTT. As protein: CASRANGGNQPQHF.

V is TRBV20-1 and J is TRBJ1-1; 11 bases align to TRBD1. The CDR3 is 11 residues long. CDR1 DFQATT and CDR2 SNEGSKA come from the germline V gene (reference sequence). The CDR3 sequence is CRGTGGTEAFF. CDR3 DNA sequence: TGCAGAGGGACAGGGGGCACTGAAGCTTTCTTT.

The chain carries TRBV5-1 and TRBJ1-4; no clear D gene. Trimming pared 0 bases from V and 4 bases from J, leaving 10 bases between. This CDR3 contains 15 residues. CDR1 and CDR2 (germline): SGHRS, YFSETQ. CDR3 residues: CASSLAGRINEKLFF. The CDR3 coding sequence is TGCGCCAGCAGCTTGGCGGGGAGGATTAATGAAAAACTGTTTTTT.

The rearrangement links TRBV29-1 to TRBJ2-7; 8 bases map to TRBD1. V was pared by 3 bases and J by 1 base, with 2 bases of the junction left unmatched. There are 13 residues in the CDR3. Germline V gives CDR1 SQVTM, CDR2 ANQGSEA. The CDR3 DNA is TGCAGCGTTGATGGACAGGGTTCCTACGAGCAGTACTTC. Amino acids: CSVDGQGSYEQYF.

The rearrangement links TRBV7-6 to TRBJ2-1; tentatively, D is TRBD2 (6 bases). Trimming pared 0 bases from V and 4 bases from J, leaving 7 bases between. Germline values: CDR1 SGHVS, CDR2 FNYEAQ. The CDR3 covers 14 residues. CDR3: CASSLAGGYNEQFF. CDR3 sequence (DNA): TGTGCCAGCAGCTTAGCGGGGGGATACAATGAGCAGTTCTTC.

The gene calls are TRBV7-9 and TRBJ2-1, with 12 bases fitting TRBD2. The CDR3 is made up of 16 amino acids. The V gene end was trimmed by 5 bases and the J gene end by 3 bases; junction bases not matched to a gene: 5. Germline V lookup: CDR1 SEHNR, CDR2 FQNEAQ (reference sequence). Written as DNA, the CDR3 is TGTGCCAGCAGCCCCCCGGGACTAGCGGGCTACAATGAGCAGTTCTTC. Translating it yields CASSPPGLAGYNEQFF.

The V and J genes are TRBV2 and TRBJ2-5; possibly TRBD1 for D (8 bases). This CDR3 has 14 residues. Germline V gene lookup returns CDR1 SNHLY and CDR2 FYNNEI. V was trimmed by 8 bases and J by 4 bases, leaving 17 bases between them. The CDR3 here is CASRWTGRGETQYF. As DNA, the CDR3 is TGTGCCAGCCGATGGACAGGGAGGGGAGAGACCCAGTACTTC.

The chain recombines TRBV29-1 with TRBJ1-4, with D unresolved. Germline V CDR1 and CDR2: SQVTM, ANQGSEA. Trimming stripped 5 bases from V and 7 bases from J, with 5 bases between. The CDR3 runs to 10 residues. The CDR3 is CSVLSEKLFF. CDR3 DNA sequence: TGCAGCGTTCTAAGTGAAAAACTGTTTTTT.

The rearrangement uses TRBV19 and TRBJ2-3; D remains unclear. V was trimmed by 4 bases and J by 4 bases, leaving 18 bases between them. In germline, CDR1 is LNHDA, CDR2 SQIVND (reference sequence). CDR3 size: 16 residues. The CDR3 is CASSSRATTPPDTQYF. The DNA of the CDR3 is TGTGCCAGTAGTAGCCGGGCCACCACCCCCCCAGATACGCAGTATTTT.

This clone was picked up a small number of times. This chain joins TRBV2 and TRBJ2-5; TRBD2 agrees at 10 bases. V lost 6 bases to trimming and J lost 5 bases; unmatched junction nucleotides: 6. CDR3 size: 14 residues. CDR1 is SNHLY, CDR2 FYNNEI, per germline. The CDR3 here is CASRAGTSAETQYF. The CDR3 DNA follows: TGTGCCAGCAGGGCCGGGACTAGCGCCGAGACCCAGTACTTC.

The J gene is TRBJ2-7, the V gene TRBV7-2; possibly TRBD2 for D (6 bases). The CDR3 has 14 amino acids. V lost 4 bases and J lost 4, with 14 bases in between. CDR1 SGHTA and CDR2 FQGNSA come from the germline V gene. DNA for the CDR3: TGTGCCAGCAGCTGGGGACCCGGGGGTTACGAGCAGTACTTC. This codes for CASSWGPGGYEQYF.

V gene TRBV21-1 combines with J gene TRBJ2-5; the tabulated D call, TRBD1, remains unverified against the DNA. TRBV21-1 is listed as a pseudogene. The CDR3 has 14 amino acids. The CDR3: CASSKDRGSETQYF. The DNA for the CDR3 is TGTGCCAGCAGCAAGGACAGGGGATCAGAGACCCAGTACTTC.

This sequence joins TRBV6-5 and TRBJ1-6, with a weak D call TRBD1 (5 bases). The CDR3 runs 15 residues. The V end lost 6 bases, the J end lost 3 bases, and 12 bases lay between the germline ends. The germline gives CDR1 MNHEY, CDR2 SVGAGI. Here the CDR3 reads CASRPPGIYNSPLHF. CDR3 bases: TGTGCCAGCAGACCGCCAGGGATCTATAATTCACCCCTCCACTTT.